The 6 T cell receptor beta chains below all came from one sample that was sequenced in a study of blood T cell repertoires in COVID-19. TCRdb keeps only in-frame clones here, not all; method: immunoSEQ multiplex PCR. The sample includes under 250,000 clones, 65% to 85% of them seen just once. Sequencing used peripheral blood. The receptors come from a human donor in a cohort sampled during active COVID-19.

The V call is TRBV5-1, the J call TRBJ2-5, with TRBD2 matching over 7 bases. The junction had 4 bases not matched to a gene; V was cut back by 0 bases and J by 5 bases. CDR1 is SGHRS, CDR2 YFSETQ, per germline. This CDR3 comprises 14 residues. The chain's CDR3 is CASSLAGGRETQYF. CDR3 sequence (DNA): TGCGCCAGCAGCTTGGCGGGGGGTAGGGAGACCCAGTACTTC.

This clone was counted a single time. The V and J genes are TRBV5-1 and TRBJ2-4, with 9 nucleotides matching TRBD2. The V gene end was trimmed by 0 bases and the J gene end by 14 bases; junction bases not matched to a gene: 15. Germline CDR1 reads SGHRS; CDR2 reads YFSETQ. This CDR3 has 16 amino acids. This chain's CDR3 is CASSLAPRGAGGLEYF. CDR3 DNA: TGCGCCAGCAGCTTGGCCCCCCGAGGAGCGGGGGGCCTCGAGTACTTC. Complete variable domain (other parts from reference TRBV5-1 and TRBJ2-4): KAGVTQTPRYLIKTRGQQVTLSCSPISGHRSVSWYQQTPGQGLQFLFEYFSETQRNKGNFPGRFSGRQFSNSRSEMNVSTLELGDSALYLCASSLAPRGAGGLEYFGAGTRLSVL.

This clone has more than one count but fewer than ten. V and J are TRBV28 and TRBJ1-1, with D tentatively TRBD1 (6 bases). Germline V CDR1 and CDR2: MDHEN, SYDVKM. The CDR3 is 13 amino acids. The CDR3 protein is CGTGTPMNTEAFF. CDR3 nucleotide sequence: TGTGGGACCGGGACACCCATGAACACTGAAGCTTTCTTT.

This chain links TRBV2 with TRBJ2-5; D might be TRBD1 (7 bases). V lost 7 bases and J 5 bases, leaving 20 bases between the germline ends. The germline V gene encodes CDR1 SNHLY and CDR2 FYNNEI. This CDR3 has 15 residues. CDR3 nucleotide sequence: TGTGCCAGCACCTGGCTGGAGGGGGCGGGGGAGACCCAGTACTTC. Translated: CASTWLEGAGETQYF.

Points on this clone: At one end the junction does not follow the germline gene, possibly because of a read error. This chain joins TRBV7-7 and TRBJ2-1, with D uncertain. Germline CDR1 and CDR2: SSHAT and FNYEAQ (reference sequence). The CDR3 is 15 amino acids. The DNA for the CDR3 is TGTGCTAGCAGCTTAGTCGGTAGCCAGTACAATGAGCAGTTCTTC. Translating gives CASSLVGSQYNEQFF.

V usage is TRBV3-1 (or the pseudogene TRBV3-2) and J usage is TRBJ1-1, with D perhaps TRBD1 (5 bases). Germline V gene lookup returns CDR1 LGHDT and CDR2 YNNKEL (reference sequence). This CDR3 is built from 16 residues. V lost 0 bases, J lost 0 bases, and 11 bases lay in between. The CDR3 spells CASSQDMAGMNTEAFF. For the CDR3, the DNA is TGTGCCAGCAGCCAAGATATGGCAGGGATGAACACTGAAGCTTTCTTT.